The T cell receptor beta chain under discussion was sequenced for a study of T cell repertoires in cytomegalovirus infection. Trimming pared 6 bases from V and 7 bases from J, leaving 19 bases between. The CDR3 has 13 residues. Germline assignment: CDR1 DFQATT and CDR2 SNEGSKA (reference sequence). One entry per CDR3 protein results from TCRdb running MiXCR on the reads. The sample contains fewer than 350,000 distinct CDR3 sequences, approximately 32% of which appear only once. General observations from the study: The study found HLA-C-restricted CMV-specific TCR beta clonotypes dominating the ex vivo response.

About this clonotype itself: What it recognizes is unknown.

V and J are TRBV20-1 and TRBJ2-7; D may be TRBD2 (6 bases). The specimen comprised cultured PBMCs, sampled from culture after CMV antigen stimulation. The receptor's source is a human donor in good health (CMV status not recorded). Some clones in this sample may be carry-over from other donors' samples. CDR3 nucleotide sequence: TGCAGTGCCCTCTTCCTAGTGGCGGGGGAGCAGTACTTC. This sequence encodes CSALFLVAGEQYF.